A single TCR beta chain is shown here with its context. What it binds is not known. The entry originates in a study of cytomegalovirus exposure and HLA in healthy donors. Study-wide points: CMV serostatus was the only recorded immune exposure for donors. Accounts indicate the classifier identified cytomegalovirus status with strong specificity and sensitivity.

PCR employed 60 Vbeta and 13 Jbeta primers. Generated by immunoSEQ multiplex PCR, the TCRdb table keeps only in-frame clones and is missing some. The sample consists of about 120,000 clones, roughly 80% of them appearing once. Per germline, CDR1 SEHNR and CDR2 FQNEAQ (reference sequence). The CDR3 consists of 15 residues. Trimming removed 0 bases from V and 6 bases from J; junction bases left unmatched: 4. The donors gave bone marrow, and they were healthy. This TCR came from a female donor in good health and CMV-seropositive. Sequenced input: PBMCs. The chain is built from TRBV7-9 and TRBJ2-3; 9 bases are a match to TRBD2. The CDR3, as DNA: TGTGCCAGCAGCTTAGCCGGGCTAGCGGGGGATACGCAGTATTTT. Translated: CASSLAGLAGDTQYF.